This passage covers 14 T cell receptor beta chains from one sample sequenced in a study of blood T cell repertoires in COVID-19. Profiled with immunoSEQ multiplex PCR; TCRdb holds only in-frame clones, not every one. There are 85,000 to 95,000 clones in the sample; roughly 70% occur only once, and 14% lies in the top ten. Sequenced: peripheral blood. All receptors come from a woman aged 80 or over with acute or convalescent COVID-19.

This chain connects TRBV29-1 to TRBJ1-1, with a weak D call TRBD1 (5 bases). V was clipped by 4 bases and J by 1 base, with 7 bases between them. This CDR3 region has 12 residues. Germline lookup yields CDR1 SQVTM and CDR2 ANQGSEA. The CDR3 nucleotides read TGCAGCGTTGCGGGGGGGAACACTGAAGCTTTCTTT. Translation gives CSVAGGNTEAFF. The whole variable domain, filled in from reference TRBV29-1 and TRBJ1-1, reads SAVISQKPSRDICQRGTSLTIQCQVDSQVTMMFWYRQQPGQSLTLIATANQGSEATYESGFVIDKFPISRPNLTFSTLTVSNMSPEDSSIYLCSVAGGNTEAFFGQGTRLTVV.

V usage is TRBV18 and J usage is TRBJ2-3; a weak D match, TRBD2 (6 bases). The CDR3 consists of 13 residues. The ends were cut back, 3 bases at V and 7 bases at J, with 11 bases in the middle. CDR1 KGHSH and CDR2 LQKENI come from the germline V gene. The CDR3, as DNA: TGTGCCAGCTCACCTCTTGGGAGGCATACGCAGTATTTT. Residues: CASSPLGRHTQYF.

The chain has TRBV6-5 and TRBJ2-7; no clear D gene. The CDR3 spans 12 residues. Germline values: CDR1 MNHEY, CDR2 SVGAGI. V was pared by 5 bases and J by 0 bases, with 5 bases between. CDR3 region: CASSPSSYEQYF. The CDR3 coding sequence is TGTGCCAGCAGTCCGAGCTCCTACGAGCAGTACTTC.

The V gene is TRBV7-2, the J gene TRBJ1-1; tentatively, D is TRBD1 (5 bases). This CDR3 has 14 amino acids. V lost 1 base and J 4 bases, leaving 10 bases between the germline ends. Per the germline V gene, CDR1 is SGHTA and CDR2 is FQGNSA. Here the CDR3 DNA reads TGTGCCAGCAGCTTAGAGACAGCCAGCACTGAAGCTTTCTTT. Its protein product is CASSLETASTEAFF.

This chain links TRBV6-1 with TRBJ1-3; D remains ambiguous. Trimming took 3 bases from V and 2 from J, leaving 11 bases between them. The CDR3 loop spans 15 amino acids. The germline gives CDR1 MNHNS, CDR2 SASEGT. Here the CDR3 reads CASSDMRGAGNTIYF. CDR3 bases: TGTGCCAGCAGTGATATGAGAGGAGCTGGAAACACCATATATTTT.

This chain links TRBV24-1 with TRBJ2-2; TRBD1 matches 7 bases. The length of the CDR3 is 13 residues. V was pared by 7 bases and J by 6 bases, with 4 bases of the junction left unmatched. Germline V gene sequence: CDR1 KGHDR, CDR2 SFDVKD. DNA for the CDR3: TGTGCCACCAGCGCGACAGGGCCCGGGGAGCTGTTTTTT. Protein sequence: CATSATGPGELFF.

The chain uses TRBV7-2 and TRBJ1-2; perhaps TRBD1 as D (5 bases). Deletions cut 3 bases from V and 6 bases from J, with 11 bases between. The CDR3 totals 13 residues. Germline V gene lookup returns CDR1 SGHTA and CDR2 FQGNSA. The CDR3 coding sequence is TGTGCCAGCAGCTTTACATCAGGGAATGGCTACACCTTC. It encodes CASSFTSGNGYTF.

The genes are TRBV5-6 and TRBJ2-7; D might be TRBD2 (7 bases). CDR1 and CDR2 from the germline V gene are SGHDT and YYEEEE. The CDR3 is made up of 15 amino acids. Trimming took 0 bases from V and 7 from J, leaving 17 bases between them. CDR3 region: CASSLVGQGRVEQYF. The CDR3 bases are TGTGCCAGCAGCTTGGTTGGCCAGGGGAGGGTGGAGCAGTACTTC.

V gene TRBV6-1 combines with J gene TRBJ2-3; 9 bases map to TRBD1. Germline CDR1 is MNHNS and CDR2 is SASEGT. J was trimmed by 4 bases and V by 3 bases; bases with no gene match: 2. The CDR3 loop spans 14 amino acids. The CDR3 DNA follows: TGTGCCAGCAGTGACCGACAGGGGGCAGATACGCAGTATTTT. This codes for CASSDRQGADTQYF.

This clone was detected only a few times. V gene TRBV29-1 combines with J gene TRBJ1-2; 10 bases agree with TRBD1. V gave up 6 bases and J gave up 8 bases; unmatched junction bases: 12. Germline V gene data show CDR1 as SQVTM and CDR2 as ANQGSEA. This CDR3 spans 14 amino acids. The CDR3: CSVVVGTGDGGYTF. CDR3 nucleotide sequence: TGCAGCGTGGTTGTAGGGACAGGGGACGGAGGCTACACCTTC.

J is TRBJ2-3 and V is TRBV7-6; weak D call: TRBD1 (6 bases). The CDR3 is made up of 16 amino acids. Germline V CDR1 and CDR2: SGHVS, FNYEAQ. Trimming pared 3 bases from V and 6 bases from J, leaving 19 bases between. DNA of the CDR3: TGTGCCAGCAGCTTGATCGGGACATCAGCAGGGGATACGCAGTATTTT. Translating gives CASSLIGTSAGDTQYF.

The chain joins TRBV7-9 to TRBJ2-3, with 8 bases aligning to TRBD2. CDR1 is SEHNR and CDR2 is FQNEAQ in the germline V gene (reference sequence). Trimming cost V 1 base and J 4 bases; bases outside gene matches: 7. The CDR3 runs to 16 residues. Here the CDR3 DNA reads TGTGCCAGCAGCTTAGTGGCGGGGGGCCCCGCAGATACGCAGTATTTT. Its translation is CASSLVAGGPADTQYF.

The V call is TRBV30, the J call TRBJ1-5; 9 bases align to TRBD1. V shed 2 bases, J shed 3 bases, and the junction held 5 bases outside the gene matches. The CDR3 totals 15 residues. Germline V CDR1 and CDR2: GTSNPN, SVGIG (reference sequence). CDR3 sequence (DNA): TGTGCCTGGAGTCCTGGGACAGGGTACAATCAGCCCCAGCATTTT. Translation gives CAWSPGTGYNQPQHF.

V is TRBV12-5 and J is TRBJ2-5; tentative D call: TRBD2 (5 bases). Trimming stripped 0 bases from V and 4 bases from J, with 24 bases between. In germline, CDR1 is LGHNT, CDR2 FRNRAP. The CDR3 has 19 amino acids. CDR3 DNA sequence: TGTGCTAGTGGTTTGGTAGTGGGGTTAGAGGGCCGTACGCGAGAGACCCAGTACTTC. It specifies CASGLVVGLEGRTRETQYF.